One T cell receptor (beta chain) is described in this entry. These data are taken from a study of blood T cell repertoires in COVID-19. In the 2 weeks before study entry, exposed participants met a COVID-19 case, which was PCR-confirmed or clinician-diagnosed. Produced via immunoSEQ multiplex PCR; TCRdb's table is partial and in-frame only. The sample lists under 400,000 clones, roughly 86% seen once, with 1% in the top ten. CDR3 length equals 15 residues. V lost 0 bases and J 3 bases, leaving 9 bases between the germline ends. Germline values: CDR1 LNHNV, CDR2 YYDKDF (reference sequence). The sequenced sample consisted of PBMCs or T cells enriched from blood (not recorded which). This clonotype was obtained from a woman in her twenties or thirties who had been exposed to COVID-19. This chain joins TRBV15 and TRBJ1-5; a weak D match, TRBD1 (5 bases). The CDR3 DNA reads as TGTGCCACCAGCAGAGAGCGACAGTTCAATCAGCCCCAGCATTTT. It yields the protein CATSRERQFNQPQHF.